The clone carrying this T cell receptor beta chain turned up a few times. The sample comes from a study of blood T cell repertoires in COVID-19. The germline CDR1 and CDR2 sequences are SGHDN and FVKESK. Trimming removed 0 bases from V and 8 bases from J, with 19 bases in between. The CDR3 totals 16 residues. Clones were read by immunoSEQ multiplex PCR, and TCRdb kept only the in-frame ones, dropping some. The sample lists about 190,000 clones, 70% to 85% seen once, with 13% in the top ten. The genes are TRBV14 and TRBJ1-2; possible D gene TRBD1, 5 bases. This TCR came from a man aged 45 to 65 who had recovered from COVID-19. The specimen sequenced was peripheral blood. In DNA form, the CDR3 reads TGTGCCAGCAGCCAAGATTTGACAGCGCCAAGTGAAGGCTACACCTTC. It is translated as CASSQDLTAPSEGYTF.